The 23 T cell receptor beta chains in this list originate from one sample, sequenced in a study of identical twins. TCRdb processed the 5' RACE reads anew with MiXCR; each CDR3 protein has one entry. The sample lists 300,000 or so distinct CDR3 sequences; nearly 9.5% were seen once. These data were also reused for a study on yellow fever vaccine responses in identical twins.

Source material: CD8+ T cells sorted from blood. These receptors were collected from a woman in her late teens or twenties in good health.

This clonotype was seen a few times. The J gene is TRBJ1-5, the V gene TRBV19; TRBD1 might be the D (5 bases). The CDR3 extends over 15 amino acids. Germline CDR1 is LNHDA and CDR2 is SQIVND (reference sequence). V was trimmed by 1 base and J by 5 bases, leaving 12 bases between them. The CDR3 sequence is CASSIGGAAYQPQHF. In DNA, the CDR3 is TGTGCCAGTAGTATAGGAGGGGCGGCCTATCAGCCCCAGCATTTT.

This clonotype was picked up many times. The rearrangement joins TRBV25-1 to TRBJ2-3; no reliable D call. Deletions cut 10 bases from V and 4 bases from J, with 6 bases between. Germline V gene data show CDR1 as MGHDK and CDR2 as SYGVNS. CDR3 size: 10 residues. The CDR3: CATMADTQYF. CDR3 bases: TGTGCCACCATGGCAGATACGCAGTATTTT.

This rearrangement joins TRBV11-3 to TRBJ2-2; no clear D gene. The CDR3 sequence is 14 residues long. The V gene's germline CDR1 is SGHNT and CDR2 YENEEA. V lost 0 bases to trimming and J lost 6 bases, with 8 bases between them. CDR3 in amino acids: CASSLDLTPGELFF. The CDR3 region has the DNA TGTGCCAGCAGCTTAGATCTGACCCCCGGGGAGCTGTTTTTT.

The table lists this clonotype with many counts. The V gene is TRBV20-1, the J gene TRBJ2-1; 8 bases align to TRBD2. The CDR3 is made up of 16 amino acids. Trimming at V came to 2 bases and at J to 4 bases, leaving 10 bases not matched to a gene. Germline-derived CDR1 and CDR2 are DFQATT and SNEGSKA (reference sequence). Here the CDR3 reads CSARPYLAGHYNEQFF. DNA for the CDR3: TGCAGTGCTAGACCCTATTTAGCGGGACATTACAATGAGCAGTTCTTC.

This clonotype occurred a few times. The rearrangement uses TRBV5-1 and TRBJ2-1; 7 bases are shared with TRBD1. The V segment lost 2 bases and the J segment 6 bases; nucleotides outside the gene matches: 14. The CDR3 totals 17 residues. Germline assignment: CDR1 SGHRS and CDR2 YFSETQ. The CDR3 loop is CASSFLLIGTESNEQFF. The CDR3 coding sequence is TGCGCCAGCAGCTTCCTCTTGATCGGGACAGAGAGCAATGAGCAGTTCTTC.

The chain links TRBV28 to TRBJ2-7, with 9 bases aligning to TRBD2. The V gene's germline CDR1 is MDHEN and CDR2 SYDVKM. This CDR3 region has 15 residues. V gave up 2 bases and J gave up 7 bases; unmatched junction bases: 9. The chain's CDR3 is CASSLKASGIGEQYF. CDR3 nucleotides: TGTGCCAGCAGTTTAAAGGCTAGCGGGATTGGGGAGCAGTACTTC.

This clonotype was picked up a small number of times. V and J are TRBV6-5 and TRBJ2-3; D is unresolved. The CDR3 sequence is 14 residues long. Per the germline V gene, CDR1 is MNHEY and CDR2 is SVGAGI. V was clipped by 4 bases and J by 0 bases, with 8 bases between them. In DNA, the CDR3 is TGTGCCAGCAGTTTGACACCTAGCACAGATACGCAGTATTTT. Protein: CASSLTPSTDTQYF.

This clonotype showed up just a few times. CDR3 protein: CASSLDLSGAEAFF. The CDR3 nucleotides are TGTGCCAGCAGCTTAGATCTTTCAGGGGCTGAAGCTTTCTTT. The chain uses TRBV7-8 and TRBJ1-1; D possibly corresponds to TRBD1 (6 bases). The germline V gene has CDR1 SGHVS and CDR2 FQNEAQ. V was clipped by 1 base and J by 6 bases, with 12 bases between them. The length of the CDR3 is 14 residues.

This clonotype was counted at least ten times. The chain links TRBV12-3 or TRBV12-4 to TRBJ1-6, with TRBD1 identical over 12 bases. This CDR3 has 14 residues. With 7 bases clipped from V and 12 bases from J, the junction kept 7 bases outside the gene matches. CDR3 residues: CASTLGQGALPLHF. The CDR3 nucleotides are TGTGCCAGCACCCTGGGACAGGGGGCGTTACCCCTCCACTTT.

This clonotype was observed at least ten times. V and J are TRBV5-6 and TRBJ2-3; 7 bases are a match to TRBD1. Trimming cost V 4 bases and J 1 base; bases outside gene matches: 3. The CDR3 extends over 14 amino acids. Germline loops: CDR1 SGHDT, CDR2 YYEEEE. CDR3 protein: CASSPGTGTDTQYF. Here the CDR3 DNA reads TGTGCCAGCAGCCCTGGGACAGGCACAGATACGCAGTATTTT.

The rearrangement uses TRBV21-1 and TRBJ2-7; the tabulated D call, TRBD1, remains unverified against the DNA. TRBV21-1 is a pseudogene segment. CDR3 size: 17 residues. This CDR3 is CASSKGRWGRWFYEQYF. CDR3 bases: TGTGCCAGCAGCAAAGGTCGATGGGGGAGATGGTTCTACGAGCAGTACTTC.

This rearrangement joins TRBV5-6 to TRBJ1-4; D gene ambiguous. The germline gives CDR1 SGHDT, CDR2 YYEEEE. The CDR3 has 14 residues. Trimming cost V 0 bases and J 3 bases, with 6 bases left between them. The DNA for the CDR3 is TGTGCCAGCAGCTTGGGTTACCCTAATGAAAAACTGTTTTTT. Residues: CASSLGYPNEKLFF.

This clonotype was counted ten times or more. This chain links TRBV29-1 with TRBJ1-2; D not certain. The CDR3 runs to 11 residues. CDR1 SQVTM and CDR2 ANQGSEA come from the germline V gene. V lost 7 bases to trimming and J lost 3 bases, with 9 bases between them. The CDR3: CSARGYYGYTF. CDR3 bases: TGCAGCGCCCGGGGTTACTATGGCTACACCTTC.

Many counts were recorded for this clonotype. The J gene is TRBJ2-2, the V gene TRBV12-3 or TRBV12-4; 13 nucleotides line up with TRBD2. The CDR3 sequence is 16 residues long. V dropped 5 bases and J dropped 8; count of bases not matched to a gene: 8. The CDR3 sequence: CASSETSGRASGELFF. The CDR3 bases are TGTGCCAGCAGTGAAACTAGCGGGAGGGCCTCAGGGGAGCTGTTTTTT.

This clonotype was seen at least ten times. The chain employs TRBV4-3 and TRBJ2-1, with no clear D. V lost 0 bases, J lost 4 bases, and 10 bases lay in between. The CDR3 runs to 15 residues. Per the germline V gene, CDR1 is LGHNA and CDR2 is YSLEER. Here the CDR3 reads CASSQDQGTYNEQFF. CDR3 coding DNA: TGCGCCAGCAGCCAAGACCAAGGAACTTACAATGAGCAGTTCTTC.

This clonotype turned up a few times. J is TRBJ1-1 and V is TRBV9; TRBD1 is a possible D gene (5 bases). The CDR3 has 14 residues. V lost 2 bases, J lost 5 bases, and 13 bases lay in between. Germline CDR1 is SGDLS and CDR2 is YYNGEE. CDR3 sequence (DNA): TGTGCCAGCAGCGTCTCCGGGGGGAATACTGAAGCTTTCTTT. Its protein is CASSVSGGNTEAFF.

This clonotype was counted many times. CDR3 nucleotides: TGTGCCAGCCTAGACGGCTTCAGCTCTGGAAACACCATATATTTT. The encoded protein is CASLDGFSSGNTIYF. This rearrangement joins TRBV12-3 or TRBV12-4 to TRBJ1-3, with D unclear. CDR3 length: 15 residues. Trimming pared 8 bases from V and 0 bases from J, leaving 14 bases between.

Many counts were recorded for this clonotype. V usage is TRBV4-1 and J usage is TRBJ2-1; unclear D gene. The V gene's germline CDR1 is MGHRA and CDR2 YSYEKL. The CDR3 contains 17 residues. V was clipped by 1 base and J by 0 bases, with 13 bases between them. CDR3 in DNA: TGCGCCAGCAGCCAAGGCCCAGTCCTGAGCTCCTACAATGAGCAGTTCTTC. It codes for CASSQGPVLSSYNEQFF.

This clonotype was seen only a few times. The genes are TRBV5-1 and TRBJ2-4, with D perhaps matching TRBD1 (5 bases). Trimming cost V 3 bases and J 11 bases, with 9 bases left between them. Germline V CDR1 and CDR2: SGHRS, YFSETQ. This CDR3 has 11 residues. CDR3 sequence reads: CASSSGNLQYF. As DNA, the CDR3 is TGCGCCAGCAGCTCAGGGAACCTTCAGTACTTC.

This clonotype was observed many times. The chain couples TRBV7-6 to TRBJ2-7, with D uncertain. Trimming stripped 1 base from V and 3 bases from J, with 13 bases between. CDR3 length: 15 amino acids. Per the germline V gene, CDR1 is SGHVS and CDR2 is FNYEAQ. Here the CDR3 DNA reads TGTGCCAGCAGCTTAGAGGCCTCTTCAAACTACGAGCAGTACTTC. Protein product: CASSLEASSNYEQYF.

The chain combines TRBV13 with TRBJ2-7, with 11 bases that match TRBD1. Germline CDR1 PRHDT, CDR2 FYEKMQ (reference sequence). The CDR3 length is 14 residues. The trim removed 10 bases at V and 6 bases at J, leaving 11 bases unmatched. CDR3 coding DNA: TGTGCCACCCTAGGGACAGGGGGTCTCGCCGAGCAGTACTTC. This sequence encodes CATLGTGGLAEQYF. Complete variable domain (other parts from reference TRBV13 and TRBJ2-7): AAGVIQSPRHLIKEKRETATLKCYPIPRHDTVYWYQQGPGQDPQFLISFYEKMQSDKGSIPDRFSAQQFSDYHSELNMSSLELGDSALYFCATLGTGGLAEQYFGPGTRLTVT.

The rearrangement joins TRBV5-1 to TRBJ2-3; D is undetermined. This CDR3 region has 13 residues. V lost 4 bases and J 10 bases, leaving 16 bases between the germline ends. Germline assignment: CDR1 SGHRS and CDR2 YFSETQ. The CDR3 loop reads CASSTNTGSPQYF. The DNA for the CDR3 is TGCGCCAGCAGCACTAACACCGGCAGTCCGCAGTATTTT.

The chain combines TRBV12-3 or TRBV12-4 with TRBJ2-1, with D possibly TRBD1 on 6 matching bases. V was pared by 3 bases and J by 11 bases, with 20 bases between. The CDR3 loop spans 15 amino acids. The CDR3: CASSLVDRKGEKQFF. The CDR3 DNA is TGTGCCAGCAGTTTGGTGGACCGTAAGGGGGAGAAGCAGTTCTTC.